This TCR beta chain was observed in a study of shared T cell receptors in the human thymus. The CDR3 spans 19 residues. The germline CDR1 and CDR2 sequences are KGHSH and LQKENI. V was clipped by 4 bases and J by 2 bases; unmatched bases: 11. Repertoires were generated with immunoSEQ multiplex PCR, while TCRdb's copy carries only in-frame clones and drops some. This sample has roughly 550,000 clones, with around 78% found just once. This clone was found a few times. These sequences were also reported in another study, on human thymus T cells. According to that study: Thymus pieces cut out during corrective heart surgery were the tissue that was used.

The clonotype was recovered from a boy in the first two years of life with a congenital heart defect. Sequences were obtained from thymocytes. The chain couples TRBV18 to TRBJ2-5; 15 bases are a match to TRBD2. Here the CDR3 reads CASSLPGLAGGEGQETQYF. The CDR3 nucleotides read TGTGCCAGCTCACTCCCGGGACTAGCGGGAGGAGAGGGACAAGAGACCCAGTACTTC.